A single T cell receptor (beta chain) is shown here with its context. As yet, its antigen is unknown. Each CDR3 protein is one row after TCRdb ran MiXCR on the 5' RACE reads. The sample gives just under 550,000 distinct CDR3 sequences, about 13% of which show up once; nearly 7% is in the top ten. CDR3 length equals 12 residues. Germline V lookup: CDR1 DFQATT, CDR2 SNEGSKA (reference sequence). V was cut by 6 bases and J by 2 bases, with 11 bases left in between. The data were taken from a study of CD8 T cells in ankylosing spondylitis. Findings and caveats of the study: Both synovial fluid and blood in reactive arthritis had previously been reported to carry some motif variants. Clones linked to the disease showed a CD8+ phenotype. They occurred at relatively low frequencies in peripheral blood. One TCR beta motif, made up of eight or nine highly homologous variants, appeared characteristic of ankylosing spondylitis blood.

Sequencing was carried out using blood, either unsorted or a sorted T cell fraction (not recorded which). The TCR sequence derives from a male donor with ankylosing spondylitis. The J gene is TRBJ2-7, the V gene TRBV20-1; D gene ambiguous. CDR3 loop: CSASRKPYEQYF. Here the CDR3 DNA reads TGCAGTGCCTCCAGGAAGCCCTACGAGCAGTACTTC.